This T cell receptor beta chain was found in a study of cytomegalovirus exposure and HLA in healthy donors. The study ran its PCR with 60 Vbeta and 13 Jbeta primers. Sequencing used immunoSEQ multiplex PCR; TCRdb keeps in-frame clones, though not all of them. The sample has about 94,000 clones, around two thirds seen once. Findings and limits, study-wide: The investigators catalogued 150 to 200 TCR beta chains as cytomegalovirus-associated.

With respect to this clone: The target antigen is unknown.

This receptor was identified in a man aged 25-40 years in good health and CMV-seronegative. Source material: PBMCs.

CDR3 amino acids: CASTPGTPYNEQFF. The DNA for the CDR3 is TGTGCCAGTACCCCCGGGACTCCTTACAATGAGCAGTTCTTC. This chain links TRBV19 with TRBJ2-1, with a tentative D call TRBD2 (6 bases). CDR3 length: 14 amino acids. V gave up 7 bases and J gave up 4 bases, with 14 bases separating them. Germline V gene sequence: CDR1 LNHDA, CDR2 SQIVND (reference sequence). Full variable domain (remainder filled in from reference TRBV19 and TRBJ2-1): DGGITQSPKYLFRKEGQNVTLSCEQNLNHDAMYWYRQDPGQGLRLIYYSQIVNDFQKGDIAEGYSVSREKKESFPLTVTSAQKNPTAFYLCASTPGTPYNEQFFGPGTRLTVL.